These 19 T cell receptor beta chains share one sample of origin, sequenced in a study of T cells in Graves' hyperthyroidism and ophthalmopathy. Template material for amplifying TCR beta CDR3 regions consisted of RNA transcripts. The HTBI primer set drove a first-round RT-PCR of the TCR CDR3. TCRdb re-derived calls from the multiplex PCR reads in MiXCR, one entry per CDR3 protein. The sample shows a few hundred thousand distinct CDR3 sequences, about half of them seen only once. What was sequenced was peripheral blood or thyroid tissue (not recorded which). These receptors all come from a woman under 30 with Graves' hyperthyroidism.

V usage is TRBV7-9 and J usage is TRBJ2-5; D is perhaps TRBD1 or TRBD2 (5 bases each). Germline assignment: CDR1 SEHNR and CDR2 FQNEAQ (reference sequence). V lost 3 bases, J lost 4 bases, and 15 bases lay in between. This CDR3 is 15 amino acids long. The CDR3 spells CASSFVGTEGETQYF. The CDR3 DNA sequence: TGTGCCAGCAGCTTTGTCGGGACCGAGGGAGAGACCCAGTACTTC.

This chain uses TRBV7-2 with TRBJ2-3; D may match TRBD1 or TRBD2 (5 bases each). Germline V lookup: CDR1 SGHTA, CDR2 FQGNSA. The ends were cut back, 6 bases at V and 0 bases at J, with 16 bases in the middle. CDR3 length: 16 residues. In DNA form, the CDR3 reads TGTGCCAGCAGTTCCCTTGGGACCGCTAGCACAGATACGCAGTATTTT. This translates into CASSSLGTASTDTQYF.

The chain recombines TRBV20-1 with TRBJ1-1; D might be TRBD1 (5 bases). In germline, CDR1 is DFQATT, CDR2 SNEGSKA (reference sequence). The CDR3 consists of 12 residues. V was cut by 2 bases and J by 10 bases, with 14 bases left in between. Written as DNA, the CDR3 is TGCAGTGCTAGATTGGGGGGTGAGTTAGCTTTCTTT. Amino acid sequence: CSARLGGELAFF.

This chain joins TRBV7-3 and TRBJ1-2, with 9 bases fitting TRBD1. The CDR3 is 17 residues long. Per germline, CDR1 SGHTA and CDR2 FQGTGA. J lost 6 bases, V lost 4 bases, and 15 bases had no gene match. CDR3 amino acids: CASSSRLGQGYSHGYTF. Written as DNA, the CDR3 is TGTGCCAGCAGCTCTAGGCTGGGACAGGGTTATTCGCATGGCTACACCTTC.

This clonotype was found many times. The rearrangement uses TRBV4-1 and TRBJ2-7; TRBD1 matches 9 bases. V dropped 2 bases and J dropped 5; count of bases not matched to a gene: 7. Germline V gene data show CDR1 as MGHRA and CDR2 as YSYEKL. This CDR3 spans 15 amino acids. The CDR3 DNA is TGCGCCAGCAGCCAACGGACAGGGGCAACCGACGAGCAGTACTTC. This encodes CASSQRTGATDEQYF.

This clonotype was observed a handful of times. The J gene is TRBJ1-4, the V gene TRBV2, with a tentative D call TRBD1 (5 bases). V was trimmed by 5 bases and J by 0 bases, leaving 10 bases between them. Germline V gives CDR1 SNHLY, CDR2 FYNNEI. This CDR3 comprises 15 residues. CDR3 in amino acids: CASSFTGSTNEKLFF. The DNA of the CDR3 is TGTGCCAGCAGTTTCACAGGCTCAACTAATGAAAAACTGTTTTTT.

V is TRBV10-3 and J is TRBJ1-2; 11 bases are a match to TRBD1. The CDR3 spans 18 residues. V shed 3 bases, J shed 5 bases, and the junction held 14 bases outside the gene matches. The germline CDR1 and CDR2 sequences are ENHRY and SYGVKD. DNA of the CDR3: TGTGCCATCAGTGACCCCCGAATGGGACAGGGGGGACGATATGGCTACACCTTC. This translates into CAISDPRMGQGGRYGYTF.

The sample holds a few counts of this clonotype. The rearrangement links TRBV27 to TRBJ1-1, with a possible D match to TRBD1 (5 bases). V lost 3 bases to trimming and J lost 4 bases, with 18 bases between them. Germline CDR1 MNHEY, CDR2 SMNVEV (reference sequence). This CDR3 has 16 residues. The CDR3 region is CASSFFHSKGRTEAFF. Written as DNA, the CDR3 is TGTGCCAGCAGTTTTTTCCACTCCAAGGGGCGCACTGAAGCTTTCTTT.

This clonotype was counted many times. The chain is built from TRBV2 and TRBJ2-5, with D possibly matching TRBD2 (6 bases). The CDR3 has 15 amino acids. Germline loops: CDR1 SNHLY, CDR2 FYNNEI. V was cut by 4 bases and J by 2 bases, with 14 bases left in between. The CDR3 loop reads CASSGRRAGQETQYF. The DNA for the CDR3 is TGTGCCAGCAGTGGCCGGAGGGCAGGGCAAGAGACCCAGTACTTC.

As regards this clonotype: One end of the junction fails to match germline, which may point to a read error. The chain has TRBV15 and TRBJ1-5; D is possibly TRBD1 (5 bases). This CDR3 is 15 amino acids long. Germline V gene lookup returns CDR1 LNHNV and CDR2 YYDKDF (reference sequence). The CDR3 loop is CATSSPPGGTQPQHF. The CDR3 nucleotides are TGTGCCACCAGCAGCCCCCCGGGGGGTACTCAGCCCCAGCACTTT.

Only a few counts were recorded for this clonotype. The J gene is TRBJ1-5, the V gene TRBV4-1; 7 bases are a match to TRBD1. The CDR3 sequence is 16 residues long. In germline, CDR1 is MGHRA, CDR2 YSYEKL. Trimming removed 3 bases from V and 3 bases from J; junction bases left unmatched: 8. CDR3 in amino acids: CASSQGPQGDNQPQHF. The CDR3 nucleotides are TGCGCCAGCAGCCAGGGCCCGCAGGGGGACAATCAGCCCCAGCATTTT.

This sequence joins TRBV12-3 or TRBV12-4 and TRBJ1-1; D call uncertain. CDR3 length: 13 amino acids. V was pared by 3 bases and J by 4 bases, with 9 bases between. For the CDR3, the DNA is TGTGCCAGCAGTTTCGGGCTGATCACTGAAGCTTTCTTT. Its protein is CASSFGLITEAFF.

This clonotype was seen repeatedly, ten times or more. This sequence joins TRBV4-1 and TRBJ1-4; possibly TRBD1 for D (6 bases). Germline loops: CDR1 MGHRA, CDR2 YSYEKL. This CDR3 region has 15 residues. Trimming pared 1 base from V and 8 bases from J, leaving 14 bases between. CDR3 nucleotide sequence: TGCGCCAGCAGCCAAGGTCCGGGGGCGGGAGAAAAACTGTTTTTT. Protein product: CASSQGPGAGEKLFF.

This clonotype has ten or more counts. The chain recombines TRBV24-1 with TRBJ2-2; D tentatively fits TRBD1 or TRBD2 (5 bases each). Germline V lookup: CDR1 KGHDR, CDR2 SFDVKD. V was pared by 0 bases and J by 2 bases, with 9 bases between. The CDR3 runs 16 residues. The CDR3 DNA reads TGTGCCACCAGTGATTTGATGGGGACCAACACCGGGGAGCTGTTTTTT. Translating it yields CATSDLMGTNTGELFF.

The V call is TRBV2, the J call TRBJ2-1; D is unresolved. The J call is in doubt because the DNA end fits TRBJ2-7 better. Germline CDR1 and CDR2: SNHLY and FYNNEI. The CDR3 consists of 13 residues. The CDR3 sequence: CASSEGRYNEQYF. CDR3 in DNA: TGTGCCAGCAGTGAAGGCCGGTACAATGAGCAGTACTTC.

This clonotype has a count of ten or more. The rearrangement uses TRBV9 and TRBJ1-1; D might be TRBD1 (5 bases). The V gene lost 1 base and the J gene lost 0 bases, with 7 bases spanning the gap. This CDR3 has 14 amino acids. Germline V lookup: CDR1 SGDLS, CDR2 YYNGEE. The CDR3 sequence is CASSVTGLNTEAFF. In DNA form, the CDR3 reads TGTGCCAGCAGCGTAACAGGTCTGAACACTGAAGCTTTCTTT.

There are a few counts of this clonotype. This chain connects TRBV7-2 to TRBJ1-1; 7 bases match TRBD1. V lost 5 bases, J lost 10 bases, and 13 bases stayed unmatched. The CDR3 runs to 14 residues. Germline CDR1 SGHTA, CDR2 FQGNSA. CDR3 protein: CASSLIQGGGGAFF. CDR3 DNA sequence: TGTGCCAGCAGCCTAATACAAGGGGGCGGTGGAGCTTTCTTT.

This clonotype was seen repeatedly, ten times or more. As DNA, the CDR3 is TGTGCCATCAGGGGACAGGGAGAAGATACGCAGTATTTT. This gives the protein CAIRGQGEDTQYF. This rearrangement joins TRBV10-3 to TRBJ2-3; 9 nucleotides align to TRBD1. This CDR3 is built from 13 residues. Germline V gene data show CDR1 as ENHRY and CDR2 as SYGVKD. V was clipped by 6 bases and J by 5 bases; unmatched bases: 3.

This clonotype has at least ten counts. The chain couples TRBV7-2 to TRBJ2-7; D could derive from TRBD1 or TRBD2 (5 bases each). CDR1 is SGHTA, CDR2 FQGNSA, per germline. This CDR3 is 14 amino acids long. V shed 0 bases and J shed 7 bases, with 13 bases lying between them. The CDR3 bases are TGTGCCAGCAGCTTAGCGGGGTTTGGGGGTGAGCAGTACTTC. This gives the protein CASSLAGFGGEQYF.